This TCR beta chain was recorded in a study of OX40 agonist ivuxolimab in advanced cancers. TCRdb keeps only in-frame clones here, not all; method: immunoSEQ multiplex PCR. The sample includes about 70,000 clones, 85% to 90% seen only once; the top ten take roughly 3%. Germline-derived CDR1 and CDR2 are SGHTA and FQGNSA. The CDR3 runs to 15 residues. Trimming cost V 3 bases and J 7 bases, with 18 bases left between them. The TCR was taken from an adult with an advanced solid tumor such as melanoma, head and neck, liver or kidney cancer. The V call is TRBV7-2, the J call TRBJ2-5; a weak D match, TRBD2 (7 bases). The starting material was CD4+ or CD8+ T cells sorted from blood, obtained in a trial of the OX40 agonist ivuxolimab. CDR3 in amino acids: CASSFGGGGSGTQYF. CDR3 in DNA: TGTGCCAGCAGCTTTGGCGGGGGCGGATCTGGGACCCAGTACTTC.